This T cell receptor (beta chain) was documented in a study of T-cell memory formation after mild COVID-19. Study overall: TCR clusters were mostly donor specific. Study-level results: Largely, contracting CD4+ clones fell within CM and EM, and contracting CD8+ clones within EMRA. Contracting clones, day 15 to 85, had balanced CD4/CD8, and later expanders favored CD4+.

From the 5' RACE reads, TCRdb called clonotypes with MiXCR, one entry per CDR3 protein. The sample consists of about 540,000 distinct CDR3 sequences, roughly 22% of them appearing once. V lost 1 base, J lost 0 bases, and 4 bases lay in between. The CDR3 loop spans 14 amino acids. Germline V lookup: CDR1 SEHNR, CDR2 FQNEAQ (reference sequence). This clonotype was found a few times. No antigen is known for it. The TCR comes from an adult woman who had mild COVID-19 (a few samples of this study predate the infection). Cell type and time point are not known. This chain joins TRBV7-9 and TRBJ2-4, with unresolved D. The sample was PBMCs or a T cell subset sorted from them (not recorded which). The CDR3 is CASSLDVAKNIQYF. DNA of the CDR3: TGTGCCAGCAGCTTAGACGTAGCCAAAAACATTCAGTACTTC.